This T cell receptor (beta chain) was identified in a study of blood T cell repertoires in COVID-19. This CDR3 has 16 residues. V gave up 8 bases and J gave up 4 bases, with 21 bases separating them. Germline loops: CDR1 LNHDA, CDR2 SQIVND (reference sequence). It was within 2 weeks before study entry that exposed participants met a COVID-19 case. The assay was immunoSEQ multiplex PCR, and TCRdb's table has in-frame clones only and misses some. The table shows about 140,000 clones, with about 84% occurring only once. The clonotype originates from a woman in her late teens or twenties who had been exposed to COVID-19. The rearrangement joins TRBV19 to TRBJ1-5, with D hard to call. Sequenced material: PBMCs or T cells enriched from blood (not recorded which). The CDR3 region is CASRLGGVGLNQPQHF. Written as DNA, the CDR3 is TGTGCCAGTCGATTAGGTGGTGTCGGACTGAATCAGCCCCAGCATTTT.